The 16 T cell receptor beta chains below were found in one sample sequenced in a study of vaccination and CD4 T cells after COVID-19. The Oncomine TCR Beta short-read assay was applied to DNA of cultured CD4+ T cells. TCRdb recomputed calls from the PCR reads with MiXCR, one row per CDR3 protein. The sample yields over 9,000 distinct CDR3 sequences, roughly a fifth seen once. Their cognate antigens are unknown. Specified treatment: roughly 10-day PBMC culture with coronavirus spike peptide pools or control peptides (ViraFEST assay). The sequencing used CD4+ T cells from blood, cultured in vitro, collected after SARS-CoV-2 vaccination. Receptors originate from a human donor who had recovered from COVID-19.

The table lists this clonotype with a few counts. For the CDR3, the DNA is TGTGCCAGCAGCTTATTTTCCAGGGGCACTGAAGCTTTCTTT. Encoded protein: CASSLFSRGTEAFF. The chain recombines TRBV11-2 with TRBJ1-1, with D tentatively TRBD1 (6 bases). In germline, CDR1 is SGHAT, CDR2 FQNNGV. Trimming left V 2 bases short and J 4 bases short, with 11 bases between. There are 14 residues in the CDR3.

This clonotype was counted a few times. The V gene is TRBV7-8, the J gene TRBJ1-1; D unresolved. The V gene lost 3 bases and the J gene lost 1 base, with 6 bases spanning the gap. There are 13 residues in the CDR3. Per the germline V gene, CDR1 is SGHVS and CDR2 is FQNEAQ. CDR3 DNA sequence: TGTGCCAGCAGCTTCGTCCCGAACACTGAAGCTTTCTTT. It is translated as CASSFVPNTEAFF.

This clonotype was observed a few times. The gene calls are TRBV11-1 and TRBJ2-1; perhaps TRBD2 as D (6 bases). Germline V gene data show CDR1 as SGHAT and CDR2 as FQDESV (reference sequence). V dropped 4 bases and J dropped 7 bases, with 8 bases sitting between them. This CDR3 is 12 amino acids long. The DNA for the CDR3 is TGTGCCAGCAGCTACGGGAGTAATGAGCAGTTCTTC. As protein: CASSYGSNEQFF.

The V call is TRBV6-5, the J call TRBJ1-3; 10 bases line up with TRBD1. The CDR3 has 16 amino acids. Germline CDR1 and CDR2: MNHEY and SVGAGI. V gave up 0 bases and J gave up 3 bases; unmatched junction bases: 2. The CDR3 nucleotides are TGTGCCAGCAGTTACTCCGGGACAGGGGTTGGAAACACCATATATTTT. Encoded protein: CASSYSGTGVGNTIYF.

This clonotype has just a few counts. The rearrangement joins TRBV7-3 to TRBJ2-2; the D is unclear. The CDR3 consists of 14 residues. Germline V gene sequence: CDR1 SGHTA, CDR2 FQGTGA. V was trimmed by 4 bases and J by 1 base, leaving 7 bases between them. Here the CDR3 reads CASSSTLNTGELFF. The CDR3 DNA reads TGTGCCAGCAGCTCAACTTTGAACACCGGGGAGCTGTTTTTT.

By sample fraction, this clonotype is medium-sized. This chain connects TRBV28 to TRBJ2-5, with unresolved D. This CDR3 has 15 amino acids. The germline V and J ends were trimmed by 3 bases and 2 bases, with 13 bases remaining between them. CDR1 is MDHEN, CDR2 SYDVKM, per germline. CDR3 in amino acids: CASSFIGQEQETQYF. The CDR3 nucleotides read TGTGCCAGCAGTTTTATTGGGCAGGAGCAAGAGACCCAGTACTTC.

The CDR3 here is CASSLVGGAKADTQYF. The CDR3 DNA reads TGCGCCAGCAGCTTGGTTGGAGGGGCAAAGGCAGATACGCAGTATTTT. The chain has TRBV5-1 and TRBJ2-3, with D possibly matching TRBD2 (6 bases). Germline loops: CDR1 SGHRS, CDR2 YFSETQ. Trimming stripped 0 bases from V and 4 bases from J, with 15 bases between. The CDR3 covers 16 residues.

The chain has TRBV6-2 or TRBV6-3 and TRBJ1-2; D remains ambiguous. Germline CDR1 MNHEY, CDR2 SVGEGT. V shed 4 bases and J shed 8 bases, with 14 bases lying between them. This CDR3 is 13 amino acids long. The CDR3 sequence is CASSSDTVRGYTF. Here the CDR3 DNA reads TGTGCCAGCAGTTCAGATACTGTAAGAGGCTACACCTTC.

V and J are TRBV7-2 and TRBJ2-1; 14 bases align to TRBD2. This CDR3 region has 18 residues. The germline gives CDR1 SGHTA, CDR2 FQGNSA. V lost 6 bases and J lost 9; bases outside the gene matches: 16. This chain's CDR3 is CASRKGTSGSSARGEQFF. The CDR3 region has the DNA TGTGCCAGCAGAAAAGGGACTAGCGGGAGTTCGGCGAGGGGTGAGCAGTTCTTC.

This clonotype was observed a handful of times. The CDR3 sequence: CASSSGGWSGTEAFF. CDR3 nucleotides: TGTGCCAGCAGCTCGGGGGGGTGGTCAGGCACTGAAGCTTTCTTT. V gene TRBV7-9 combines with J gene TRBJ1-1; maybe TRBD1 (5 bases). Trimming left V 4 bases short and J 4 bases short, with 16 bases between. This CDR3 is 15 amino acids long. Germline V CDR1 and CDR2: SEHNR, FQNEAQ (reference sequence).

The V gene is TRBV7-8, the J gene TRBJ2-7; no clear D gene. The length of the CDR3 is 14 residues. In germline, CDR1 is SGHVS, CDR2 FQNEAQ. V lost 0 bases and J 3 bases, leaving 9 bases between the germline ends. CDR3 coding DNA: TGTGCCAGCAGCTTAGCGCTTAGCAGCTACGAGCAGTACTTC. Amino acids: CASSLALSSYEQYF.

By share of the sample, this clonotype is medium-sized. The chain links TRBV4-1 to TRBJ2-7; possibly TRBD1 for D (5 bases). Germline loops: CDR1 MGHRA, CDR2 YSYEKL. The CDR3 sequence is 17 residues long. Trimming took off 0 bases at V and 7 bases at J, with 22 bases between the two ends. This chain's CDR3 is CASSQEGFRAAGREQYF. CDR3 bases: TGCGCCAGCAGCCAAGAGGGCTTCAGGGCGGCCGGGCGGGAGCAGTACTTC.

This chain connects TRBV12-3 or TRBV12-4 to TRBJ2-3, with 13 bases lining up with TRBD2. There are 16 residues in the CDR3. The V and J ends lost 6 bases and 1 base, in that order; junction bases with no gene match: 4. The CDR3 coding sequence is TGTGCCAGCAGCCTCGGACTAGCGGGAGGCACAGATACGCAGTATTTT. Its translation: CASSLGLAGGTDTQYF.

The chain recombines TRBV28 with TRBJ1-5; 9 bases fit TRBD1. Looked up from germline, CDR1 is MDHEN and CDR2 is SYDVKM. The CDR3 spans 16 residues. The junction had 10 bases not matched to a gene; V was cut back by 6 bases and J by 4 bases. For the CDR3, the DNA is TGTGCCAGCAGGCACACCGGGACAGGGCCTAATCAGCCCCAGCATTTT. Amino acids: CASRHTGTGPNQPQHF.

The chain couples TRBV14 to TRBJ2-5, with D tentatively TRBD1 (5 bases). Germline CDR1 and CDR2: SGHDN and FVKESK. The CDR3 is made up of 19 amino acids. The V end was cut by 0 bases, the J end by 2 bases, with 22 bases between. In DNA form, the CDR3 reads TGTGCCAGCAGCCAAGATTGGGGCAGACCTTTCGATGGACAAGAGACCCAGTACTTC. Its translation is CASSQDWGRPFDGQETQYF.

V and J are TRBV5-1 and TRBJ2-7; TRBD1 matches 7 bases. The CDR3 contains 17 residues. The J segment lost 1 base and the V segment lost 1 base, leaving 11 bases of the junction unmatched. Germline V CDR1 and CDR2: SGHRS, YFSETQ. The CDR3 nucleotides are TGCGCCAGCAGCTTGTGGGGGTTGGCAGGGGGATCCTACGAGCAGTACTTC. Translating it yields CASSLWGLAGGSYEQYF.